Detailed here is one TCR beta chain. Germline V gene data show CDR1 as MDHEN and CDR2 as SYDVKM. The CDR3 consists of 14 residues. Clones were read by immunoSEQ multiplex PCR, and TCRdb kept only the in-frame ones, dropping some. The repertoire includes some 60,000 clones, about four fifths of them detected once, and around 4.5% sits in the top ten. The record originates from a study of OX40 agonist ivuxolimab in advanced cancers. Study in general: It was ivuxolimab, an agonistic anti-OX40 (CD134) antibody, that patients were treated with.

The sequence was obtained from an adult with an advanced solid tumor such as melanoma, head and neck, liver or kidney cancer. V is TRBV28 and J is TRBJ2-5; D might be TRBD1 (6 bases). The J call is uncertain, as TRBJ2-7 better fits the DNA end. The sample in question was CD4+ or CD8+ T cells sorted from blood, obtained in a trial of the OX40 agonist ivuxolimab. The CDR3 region is CASSLEPGVREQYF. The CDR3 DNA reads TGTGCCAGCAGTTTAGAGCCAGGGGTTCGCGAGCAGTACTTC.